Below, 15 T cell receptor beta chains from the same sample are listed, as sequenced in a study of blood T cell repertoires in COVID-19 (dated by TCRdb to the early 2020s). Libraries were made using the immunoSEQ multiplex PCR assay. The table comes from immuneACCESS by way of TCRdb, which keeps in-frame sequences with V and J called. Part of the clones is missing from these tables; in studies checked, under half for an unresolved V gene and the rest for unknown reasons. The sample has 150,000 to 200,000 clones on record, around 87% of them singletons. In total, the top ten clones hold 2.7% of the sample. The sequenced sample was peripheral blood. The receptors were sampled from a middle-aged man with active or convalescent COVID-19.

The CDR3 DNA reads as TGTGCCAGCAGCCAAGATCTGGACAGGGAGGATTATTTGCGAACCTACGAGCAGTACTTC. It specifies CASSQDLDREDYLRTYEQYF. The V call is TRBV3-1 (or the pseudogene TRBV3-2), the J call TRBJ2-7; 8 bases map to TRBD1. In germline, CDR1 is LGHDT, CDR2 YNNKEL (reference sequence). V shed 0 bases and J 2 bases; nucleotides not matched to a gene: 18. This CDR3 spans 20 amino acids.

V usage is TRBV30 and J usage is TRBJ1-5, with 7 bases fitting TRBD1. The CDR3 consists of 16 residues. Germline V gene sequence: CDR1 GTSNPN, CDR2 SVGIG (reference sequence). V lost 1 base to trimming and J lost 2 bases; unmatched junction nucleotides: 8. Here the CDR3 reads CAWSASTGLGNQPQHF. DNA for the CDR3: TGTGCCTGGAGTGCGTCGACAGGGTTGGGCAATCAGCCCCAGCATTTT.

The chain uses TRBV6-5 and TRBJ2-1; D may be TRBD1 (5 bases). The germline V gene encodes CDR1 MNHEY and CDR2 SVGAGI. The CDR3 spans 13 residues. The V gene lost 11 bases and the J gene lost 7 bases, with 18 bases spanning the gap. CDR3 DNA sequence: TGTGCCTCACTCAGGCGACAGACAAATGAGCAGTTCTTC. Its translation: CASLRRQTNEQFF.

The chain combines TRBV7-9 with TRBJ2-3, with 11 bases identical to TRBD2. The V and J ends lost 3 bases and 2 bases, in that order; junction bases with no gene match: 13. The CDR3 has 19 amino acids. From germline, CDR1 is SEHNR and CDR2 FQNEAQ (reference sequence). The CDR3 sequence is CASSLGLAGGPTSTDTQYF. Here the CDR3 DNA reads TGTGCCAGCAGCTTGGGCCTAGCGGGGGGTCCCACGTCCACAGATACGCAGTATTTT.

This rearrangement joins TRBV27 to TRBJ2-3; TRBD2 might be the D (5 bases). From germline, CDR1 is MNHEY and CDR2 SMNVEV (reference sequence). There are 15 residues in the CDR3. With 4 bases removed from V and 0 bases from J, the gap between germline ends came to 11 bases. The DNA of the CDR3 is TGTGCCAGCAGTTGGCTAGCCGGTAGCACAGATACGCAGTATTTT. Translation: CASSWLAGSTDTQYF.

The chain links TRBV4-2 to TRBJ2-1; 10 bases agree with TRBD1. CDR3 length equals 15 residues. Germline V gene lookup returns CDR1 LGHNA and CDR2 YNFKEQ. V gave up 4 bases and J gave up 5 bases; unmatched junction bases: 5. The CDR3, as DNA: TGTGCCAGCAGCCTCGGGACAGGGGCGGACAATGAGCAGTTCTTC. This sequence encodes CASSLGTGADNEQFF.

This chain links TRBV7-2 with TRBJ2-2; 9 positions match TRBD1. The CDR3 extends over 15 amino acids. J was trimmed by 5 bases and V by 5 bases; bases with no gene match: 6. Germline V gene data show CDR1 as SGHTA and CDR2 as FQGNSA. The CDR3 protein is CASSPDRGGTGELFF. CDR3 DNA sequence: TGTGCCAGCAGCCCGGACAGGGGTGGGACCGGGGAGCTGTTTTTT.

The chain joins TRBV30 to TRBJ2-5; D is perhaps TRBD2 (5 bases). CDR1 GTSNPN and CDR2 SVGIG come from the germline V gene (reference sequence). V lost 2 bases and J lost 2, with 12 bases in between. CDR3 size: 14 residues. CDR3 sequence reads: CAWSTGKLQETQYF. The DNA of the CDR3 is TGTGCCTGGAGTACCGGGAAACTTCAAGAGACCCAGTACTTC.

Written as DNA, the CDR3 is TGTGCCAGCAGCGTCTTTACTAGCGGTCAGAGCTCCTACAATGAGCAGTTCTTC. It is translated as CASSVFTSGQSSYNEQFF. The rearrangement uses TRBV13 and TRBJ2-1, with 8 positions matching TRBD2. Germline values: CDR1 PRHDT, CDR2 FYEKMQ (reference sequence). Unmatched junction bases numbered 12, after V lost 5 bases and J lost 0 bases. The CDR3 has 18 residues.

On this clone: The sample contains more than one DNA sequence encoding this CDR3. This chain connects TRBV5-1 to TRBJ2-7; 8 bases align to TRBD2. CDR1 SGHRS and CDR2 YFSETQ come from the germline V gene. V lost 1 base to trimming and J lost 6 bases; unmatched junction nucleotides: 6. The CDR3 is 14 residues long. CDR3 sequence reads: CASSLTGGGGEQYF. CDR3 coding DNA: TGCGCCAGCAGCTTGACCGGGGGGGGTGGCGAGCAGTACTTC.

CDR3 bases: TGTGCCAGCAGTTCCTGGACAGGGGGCGGCAATCAGCCCCAGCATTTT. This sequence encodes CASSSWTGGGNQPQHF. The V call is TRBV6-6, the J call TRBJ1-5; 11 nucleotides match TRBD1. The CDR3 totals 16 residues. Germline V gene lookup returns CDR1 MNHNY and CDR2 SVGAGI (reference sequence). Trimming cost V 4 bases and J 2 bases; bases outside gene matches: 4.

V is TRBV5-4 and J is TRBJ1-1; D is undetermined. Trimming shortened V by 0 bases and J by 4 bases, and 19 bases separated the two germline ends. The CDR3 loop spans 17 amino acids. Germline V lookup: CDR1 SGHNT, CDR2 YYREEE (reference sequence). The CDR3 nucleotides read TGTGCCAGCAGCTTGGGTCATGCGGGCTATATGACCACTGAAGCTTTCTTT. Amino acid sequence: CASSLGHAGYMTTEAFF.

This clone was picked up a small number of times. V is TRBV5-6 and J is TRBJ1-1; 7 bases fit TRBD1. With V trimmed by 5 bases and J by 3 bases, 4 bases remained unmatched. CDR1 is SGHDT and CDR2 is YYEEEE in the germline V gene. The CDR3 runs to 13 residues. In DNA form, the CDR3 reads TGTGCCAGCAGGGGGGACAGATACACTGAAGCTTTCTTT. Encoded protein: CASRGDRYTEAFF.

This clone occurred once. J is TRBJ1-6 and V is TRBV7-3; possibly TRBD1 for D (6 bases). The germline gives CDR1 SGHTA, CDR2 FQGTGA. This CDR3 comprises 17 residues. The V gene lost 3 bases and the J gene lost 10 bases, with 22 bases spanning the gap. DNA of the CDR3: TGTGCCAGCAGCTTGGGGTCAGTAGAACAGGGTCGGTCACCCCTCCACTTT. This encodes CASSLGSVEQGRSPLHF.

V usage is TRBV7-8 and J usage is TRBJ2-7; 9 bases line up with TRBD1. V dropped 6 bases and J dropped 7; count of bases not matched to a gene: 7. The CDR3 loop spans 13 amino acids. The germline V gene has CDR1 SGHVS and CDR2 FQNEAQ. CDR3 residues: CASRRQGVGEQYF. DNA of the CDR3: TGTGCCAGCAGACGACAGGGGGTCGGGGAGCAGTACTTC.